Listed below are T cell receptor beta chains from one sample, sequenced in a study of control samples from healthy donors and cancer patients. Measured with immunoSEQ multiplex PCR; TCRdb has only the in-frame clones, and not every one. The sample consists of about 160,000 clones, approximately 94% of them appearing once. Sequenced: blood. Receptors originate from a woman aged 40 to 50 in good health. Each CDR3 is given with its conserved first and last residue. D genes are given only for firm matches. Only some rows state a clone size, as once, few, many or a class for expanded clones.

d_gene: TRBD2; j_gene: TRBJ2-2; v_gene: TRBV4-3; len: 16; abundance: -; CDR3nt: TGCGCCAGCAGCCAATGGTCGGGGGGGAGCACCGGGGAGCTGTTTTTT; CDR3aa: CASSQWSGGSTGELFF
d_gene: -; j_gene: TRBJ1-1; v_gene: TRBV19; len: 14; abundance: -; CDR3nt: TGTGCCAGTAGGGCGCGGGTGGCGGACACTGAAGCTTTCTTT; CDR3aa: CASRARVADTEAFF
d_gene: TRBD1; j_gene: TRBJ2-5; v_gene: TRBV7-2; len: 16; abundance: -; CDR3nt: TGTGCCAGCAGGGATACAGGGGGCATCCGGGGCGAGACCCAGTACTTC; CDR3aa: CASRDTGGIRGETQYF
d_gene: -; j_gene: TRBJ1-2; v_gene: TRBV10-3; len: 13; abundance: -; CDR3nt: TGTGCCATCAGTGATGGAGGGGCGCGTGGCTACACCTTC; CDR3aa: CAISDGGARGYTF
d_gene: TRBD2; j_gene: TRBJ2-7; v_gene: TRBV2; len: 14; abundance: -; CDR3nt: TGTGCCAGCAGTGAAGGGGGAGGGCCCTACGAGCAGTACTTC; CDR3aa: CASSEGGGPYEQYF
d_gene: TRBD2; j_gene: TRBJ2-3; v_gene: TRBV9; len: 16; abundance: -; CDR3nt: TGTGCCAGCAGCGTAGAGGGCGGGGGGGCTACAGATACGCAGTATTTT; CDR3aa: CASSVEGGGATDTQYF
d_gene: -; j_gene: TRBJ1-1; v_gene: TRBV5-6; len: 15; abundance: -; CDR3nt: TGTGCCAGCAGCTTGTTTTCAGGGATGAACACTGAAGCTTTCTTT; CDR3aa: CASSLFSGMNTEAFF
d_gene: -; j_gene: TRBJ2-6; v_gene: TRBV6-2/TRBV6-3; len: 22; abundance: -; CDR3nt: TGTGCCAGCAGCCCTCGAGTAGTGGACCCCTGGCCCCAACGCTCTGGGGCCAACGTCCTGACTTTC; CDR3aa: CASSPRVVDPWPQRSGANVLTF
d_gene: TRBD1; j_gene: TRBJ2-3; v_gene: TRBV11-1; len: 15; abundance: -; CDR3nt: TGTGCCAGCAGCTTAGGGGGACAGTTCACAGATACGCAGTATTTT; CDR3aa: CASSLGGQFTDTQYF
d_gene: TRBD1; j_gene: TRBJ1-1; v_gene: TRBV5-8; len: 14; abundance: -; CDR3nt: TGTGCCAGCACCTTGGGACAGAGGAACACTGAAGCTTTCTTT; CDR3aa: CASTLGQRNTEAFF
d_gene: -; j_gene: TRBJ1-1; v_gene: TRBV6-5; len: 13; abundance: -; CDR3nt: TGTGCCAGCACCCCACGCGGATTGGCTGAAGCTTTCTTT; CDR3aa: CASTPRGLAEAFF
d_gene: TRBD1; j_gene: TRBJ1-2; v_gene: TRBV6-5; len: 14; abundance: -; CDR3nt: TGTGCCAGCAGCCGACAGGGTCGGTCGTATGGCTACACCTTC; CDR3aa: CASSRQGRSYGYTF
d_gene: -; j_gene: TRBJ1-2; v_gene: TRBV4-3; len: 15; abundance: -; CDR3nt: TGCGCCAGCTCCCCAATCTCGACAGGCAACTATGGCTACACCTTC; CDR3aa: CASSPISTGNYGYTF
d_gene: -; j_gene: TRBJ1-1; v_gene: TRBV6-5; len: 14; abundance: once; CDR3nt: TGTGCCAGCAGTTCCAATACAGGGAACACTGAAGCTTTCTTT; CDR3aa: CASSSNTGNTEAFF
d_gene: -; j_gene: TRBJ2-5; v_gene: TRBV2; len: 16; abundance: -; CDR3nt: TGTGCCAGCACCCCCGGGAGGGGGCTTGACCAAGAGACCCAGTACTTC; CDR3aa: CASTPGRGLDQETQYF